These 14 T cell receptor beta chains were all obtained from the same sample, sequenced in a study of CXCR3-negative and CXCR3-positive naive CD8 T cells (dated by TCRdb to about 2019). TCRdb shows the sequencer as NextSeq 550. The Human TCR Profiling Kit (MiLaboratory) was used to prepare UMI-labeled 5' RACE TRB cDNA libraries. TCRdb reprocessed the reads and provides one entry for every CDR3 protein sequence; no DNA is given. This sample's table carries tens of thousands of distinct CDR3 sequences. The ten largest clones add up to about 20% of the sample. The specimen was memory CD8+ T cells from blood. Reading the label with the study, this specimen's cell subset or site is: conventional CD8+ memory T cells (TMEM), sorted as controls. All receptors come from a human donor in good health. Some clones in this sample may be carry-over from other donors' samples.

The rearrangement links TRBV11-3 to TRBJ2-2; the TCRdb call, TRBD1, lacks DNA for checking. The CDR3 consists of 15 residues. The germline CDR1 and CDR2 sequences are SGHNT and YENEEA. This CDR3 is CASSAYRDLSGELFF.

J is TRBJ2-7 and V is TRBV11-3; TCRdb picks TRBD1, but there is no DNA to check that call. Germline V gene sequence: CDR1 SGHNT, CDR2 YENEEA. CDR3 size: 12 residues. CDR3 sequence reads: CASSPRGPEQYF.

The CDR3 region is CSASTPGLAVYEQYF. The V call is TRBV20-1, the J call TRBJ2-7; TCRdb calls TRBD2, which cannot be checked without DNA. CDR3 length equals 15 residues. Germline values: CDR1 DFQATT, CDR2 SNEGSKA (reference sequence).

The chain recombines TRBV5-1 with TRBJ2-7; the TRBD1 assignment by TCRdb is unverifiable without DNA. The CDR3 runs 15 residues. Germline-derived CDR1 and CDR2 are SGHRS and YFSETQ. The CDR3 loop is CASSLESRGFYEQYF.

The chain uses TRBV7-2 and TRBJ2-5; there is no DNA to check the TCRdb D call of TRBD2. CDR3 length: 14 residues. Germline V lookup: CDR1 SGHTA, CDR2 FQGNSA. CDR3 in amino acids: CASSLSPGPQTQYF.

This chain joins TRBV21-1 and TRBJ2-3; the TCRdb D gene call, TRBD2, has no DNA to confirm it. TRBV21-1 is marked as a pseudogene. The length of the CDR3 is 18 residues. This CDR3 is CASSARFERGGSTDTQYF.

This chain joins TRBV6-4 and TRBJ2-2. Germline loops: CDR1 MRHNA, CDR2 SNTAGT. This CDR3 has 14 residues. CDR3 residues: CASSDSASSGELFF.

The chain employs TRBV29-1 and TRBJ2-1; without DNA, the TCRdb call of TRBD1 cannot be checked. The CDR3 extends over 12 amino acids. Germline V gene sequence: CDR1 SQVTM, CDR2 ANQGSEA. CDR3 sequence: CSVEGGGDEQFF.

CDR3: CASSTPGQGADTQYF. J is TRBJ2-3 and V is TRBV19; as DNA is missing, the TRBD1 call by TCRdb cannot be tested. The CDR3 has 15 residues. CDR1 is LNHDA and CDR2 is SQIVND in the germline V gene (reference sequence).

V gene TRBV7-8 combines with J gene TRBJ2-7; without DNA, the TCRdb call of TRBD1 cannot be checked. The CDR3 has 15 amino acids. The germline V gene encodes CDR1 SGHVS and CDR2 FQNEAQ. This CDR3 reads CASSFGGASSYEQYF.

V gene TRBV12-5 combines with J gene TRBJ2-3. The germline V gene encodes CDR1 LGHNT and CDR2 FRNRAP. The CDR3 consists of 11 residues. This CDR3 reads CASGLGDTQYF.

The chain links TRBV6-4 to TRBJ2-1; checking the TCRdb D call of TRBD2 is not possible without DNA. The CDR3 length is 16 residues. Germline V gives CDR1 MRHNA, CDR2 SNTAGT. The CDR3 loop reads CASSDQSTAGVNEQFF.

The J gene is TRBJ1-3, the V gene TRBV4-1; TCRdb indicates TRBD1, and absent DNA this call remains unverified. Germline V gene lookup returns CDR1 MGHRA and CDR2 YSYEKL. This CDR3 comprises 16 residues. The CDR3 region is CASSQAGHFNGNTIYF.

V gene TRBV3-1 combines with J gene TRBJ2-7. Germline-derived CDR1 and CDR2 are LGHDT and YNNKEL (reference sequence). The CDR3 extends over 14 amino acids. CDR3 region: CASSQGLGIYEQYF.